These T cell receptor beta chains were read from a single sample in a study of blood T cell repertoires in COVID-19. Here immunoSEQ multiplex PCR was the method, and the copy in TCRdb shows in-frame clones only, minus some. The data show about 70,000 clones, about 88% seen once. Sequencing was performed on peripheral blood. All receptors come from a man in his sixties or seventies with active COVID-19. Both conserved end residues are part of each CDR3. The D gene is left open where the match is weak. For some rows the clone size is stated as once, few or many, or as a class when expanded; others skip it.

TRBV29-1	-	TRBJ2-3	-	CSAQRGGGTDTQYF	TGCAGCGCCCAACGAGGGGGGGGCACAGATACGCAGTATTTT
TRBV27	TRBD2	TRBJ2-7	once	CASSRGLAGVYEQYF	TGTGCCAGCAGTAGGGGACTAGCGGGGGTCTACGAGCAGTACTTC
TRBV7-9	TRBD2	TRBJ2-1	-	CASSPPGRGSYNEQFF	TGTGCCAGCAGCCCCCCCGGGAGGGGTTCCTACAATGAGCAGTTCTTC
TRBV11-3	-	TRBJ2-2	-	CASSPGPEGGELFF	TGTGCCAGCAGCCCGGGCCCCGAGGGCGGGGAGCTGTTTTTT
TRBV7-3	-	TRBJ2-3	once	CASSPGTTGGTDTQYF	TGTGCCAGCAGCCCGGGGACAACCGGGGGCACAGATACGCAGTATTTT
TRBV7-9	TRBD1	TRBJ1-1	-	CASSLVRTGRRNTEAFF	TGTGCCAGCAGCTTAGTAAGGACAGGGCGAAGGAACACTGAAGCTTTCTTT
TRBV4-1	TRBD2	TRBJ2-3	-	CASSQVGGAGDTQYF	TGCGCCAGCAGCCAAGTTGGGGGAGCGGGGGATACGCAGTATTTT
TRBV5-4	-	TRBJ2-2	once	CASSRGSWGHSGGELFF	TGTGCCAGCAGCCGGGGATCGTGGGGTCATAGTGGCGGGGAGCTGTTTTTT
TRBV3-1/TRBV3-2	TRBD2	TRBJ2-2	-	CASSDIAGRNTGELFF	TGTGCCAGCAGCGATATAGCGGGGCGGAACACCGGGGAGCTGTTTTTT
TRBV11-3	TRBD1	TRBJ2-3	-	CASSLAGQGTDTQYF	TGTGCCAGCAGCTTAGCTGGACAGGGCACAGATACGCAGTATTTT
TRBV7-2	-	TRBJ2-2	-	CASSPTTGVGELFF	TGTGCCAGCAGCCCAACGACAGGAGTCGGGGAGCTGTTTTTT